What follows is one TCR beta chain and its context. Antigen unknown. Per the germline V gene, CDR1 is LNHDA and CDR2 is SQIVND (reference sequence). This CDR3 comprises 17 residues. V shed 3 bases and J shed 5 bases, with 20 bases lying between them. The data were taken from a study of cytomegalovirus exposure and HLA in healthy donors. Findings and limits, study-wide: Reportedly, diagnosis of cytomegalovirus status by the classifier showed high specificity and sensitivity.

PCR involved 60 Vbeta and 13 Jbeta primers. This table comes from immunoSEQ multiplex PCR, and its TCRdb copy is limited to in-frame clones, with some not included. The data contain approximately 140,000 clones, about 81% of them singletons. The chain recombines TRBV19 with TRBJ2-1, with TRBD2 as a possible D gene (6 bases). This receptor was obtained from a woman aged 40 to 50 in good health and CMV-seropositive. The specimen was PBMCs. CDR3 in DNA: TGTGCCAGTAGTATTGGCTTCGGGAGAGGAGATCACAATGAGCAGTTCTTC. Encoded protein: CASSIGFGRGDHNEQFF.